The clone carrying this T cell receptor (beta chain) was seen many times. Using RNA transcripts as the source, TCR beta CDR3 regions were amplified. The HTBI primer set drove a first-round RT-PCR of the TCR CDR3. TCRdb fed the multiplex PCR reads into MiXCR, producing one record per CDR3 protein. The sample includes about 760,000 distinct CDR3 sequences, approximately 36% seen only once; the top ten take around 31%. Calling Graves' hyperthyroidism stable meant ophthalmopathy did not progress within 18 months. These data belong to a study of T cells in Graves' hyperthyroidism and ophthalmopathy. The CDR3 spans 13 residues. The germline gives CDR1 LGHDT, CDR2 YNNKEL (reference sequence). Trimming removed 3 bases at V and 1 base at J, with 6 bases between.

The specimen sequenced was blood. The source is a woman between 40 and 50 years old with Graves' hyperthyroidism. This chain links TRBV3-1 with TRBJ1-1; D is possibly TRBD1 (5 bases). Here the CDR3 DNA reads TGTGCCAGCAGCCATGGGGGGAACACTGAAGCTTTCTTT. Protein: CASSHGGNTEAFF.